Listed below are T cell receptor beta chains from one sample, sequenced in a study of patients and donors after allogeneic stem cell transplantation. TCRdb reanalysed the RT-PCR reads using MiXCR and keeps one entry per CDR3 protein. The data show about a million distinct CDR3 sequences, more than 15% seen once. The material sequenced was blood, either unsorted or a sorted T cell fraction (not recorded which). The receptors shown here come from a human donor who was either an allogeneic HSCT recipient or a stem cell or donor lymphocyte infusion donor (not recorded which). It is not recorded whose cells these are; they may come from a transplant donor. Both conserved end residues are part of each CDR3.

V	J	CDR3
TRBV2	TRBJ2-1	CASSDAALAGVHNEQFF
TRBV20-1	TRBJ1-1	CSARDPSQDLGPWAFF
TRBV15	TRBJ2-5	CATRQGQETQYF
TRBV5-5	TRBJ2-2	CASSPTTGLTTGELFF
TRBV18	TRBJ2-1	CASSPTRGQVSHNEQFF
TRBV4-3	TRBJ2-3	CASSQGAGPDTQYF
TRBV12-3/TRBV12-4	TRBJ1-3	CASRPRFQGSVGNTIYF
TRBV20-1	TRBJ2-7	CSATDSGAYEQYF
TRBV5-1	TRBJ1-5	CASSADSNQPQHF
TRBV20-1	TRBJ2-1	CSASPAPGGGGNEQFF
TRBV12-3/TRBV12-4	TRBJ2-3	CASSSSSTGPLTDTQYF